A selection of T cell receptor beta chains follows, all from one sample in a study of persistence of HIV-infected CD4 T cells. For these TCRs, the target antigens are not known. Generated by immunoSEQ multiplex PCR, the TCRdb table keeps only in-frame clones and is missing some. This sample carries tens of thousands of clones, over 60% of them seen once, and the ten largest clones take 1.5% to 2%. Sequenced material: CD4+ T cells sorted from PBMCs after approximately 18-hour stimulation, taken from a patient who received antiretroviral therapy. The receptors were sampled from an adult man with HIV who was CMV-seropositive. CDR3s include the opening cysteine and the closing phenylalanine or tryptophan. The order of the fields is J gene, clone size, V gene, CDR3 protein. Where a row states a size, it is once, few, many or the class of an expanded clone; other rows omit it.

J: TRBJ1-2; size: -; V: TRBV11-1; CDR3: CASSFTDRGYGYTF
J: TRBJ1-2; size: once; V: TRBV7-6; CDR3: CASSLDLGEGGYTF
J: TRBJ1-2; size: -; V: TRBV12-3/TRBV12-4; CDR3: CASSLDGEGGYTF
J: TRBJ2-2; size: -; V: TRBV5-4; CDR3: CASQRIRDTGELFF
J: TRBJ1-3; size: -; V: TRBV20-1; CDR3: CSASRGAGNTIYF
J: TRBJ2-3; size: -; V: TRBV7-9; CDR3: CASSLVAGGTDTQYF
J: TRBJ2-2; size: -; V: TRBV10-2; CDR3: CASSEWEAGGLTGELFF
J: TRBJ1-1; size: -; V: TRBV6-5; CDR3: CASLEGSPNTEAFF
J: TRBJ2-7; size: -; V: TRBV6-6; CDR3: CASSPSYEQYF
J: TRBJ2-2; size: -; V: TRBV7-3; CDR3: CASSPDKTRTGELFF
J: TRBJ1-2; size: -; V: TRBV3-1/TRBV3-2; CDR3: CASSQGTGGYTF
J: TRBJ2-6; size: -; V: TRBV5-1; CDR3: CASSFLTGTANVLTF
J: TRBJ2-1; size: few; V: TRBV3-1/TRBV3-2; CDR3: CASSLLNEQFF
J: TRBJ2-2; size: -; V: TRBV6-1; CDR3: CASSLGQTTGELFF
J: TRBJ1-2; size: -; V: TRBV19; CDR3: CASSRRQGWSYGYTF
J: TRBJ1-2; size: few; V: TRBV19; CDR3: CASSIRQREDYGYTF
J: TRBJ2-7; size: many; V: TRBV19; CDR3: CASSSSSAFSYEQYF
J: TRBJ1-2; size: few; V: TRBV4-1; CDR3: CASSQEGRGRGGYTF
J: TRBJ1-4; size: -; V: TRBV9; CDR3: CASSVGGVNEKLFF
J: TRBJ1-5; size: -; V: TRBV18; CDR3: CASSPESGGQPQHF
J: TRBJ1-2; size: -; V: TRBV18; CDR3: CASSPPWGGSYGYTF
J: TRBJ1-6; size: -; V: TRBV10-3; CDR3: CATRGQDSPLHF
J: TRBJ1-5; size: few; V: TRBV19; CDR3: CASSISDFRQHF
J: TRBJ1-3; size: once; V: TRBV18; CDR3: CASSPGDWGSGNTIYF
J: TRBJ2-3; size: few; V: TRBV7-8; CDR3: CASGTGVVTDTQYF
J: TRBJ1-5; size: -; V: TRBV27; CDR3: CASSLGQAFGPQHF
J: TRBJ2-7; size: -; V: TRBV27; CDR3: CASSSRDRVYEQYF
J: TRBJ2-3; size: -; V: TRBV6-5; CDR3: CASSYEGGGTQYF
J: TRBJ2-4; size: once; V: TRBV25-1; CDR3: CASSGAPGQGKNIQYF
J: TRBJ2-3; size: -; V: TRBV6-1; CDR3: CASSENVGGGALDTQYF
J: TRBJ1-1; size: -; V: TRBV19; CDR3: CASKGQNTEAFF
J: TRBJ1-1; size: once; V: TRBV6-6; CDR3: CASSGGKNTEAFF
J: TRBJ1-3; size: -; V: TRBV29-1; CDR3: CSVRVRGNTIYF
J: TRBJ1-1; size: few; V: TRBV5-5; CDR3: CASSISWGRAPEAFF
J: TRBJ2-2; size: -; V: TRBV6-5; CDR3: CASSYKTLDTGELFF
J: TRBJ1-5; size: once; V: TRBV7-8; CDR3: CASSSRGGTSNQPQHF
J: TRBJ2-3; size: few; V: TRBV5-6; CDR3: CASSRRGTGGADTQYF